This T cell receptor beta chain is from a study of CD8 T cells in Susac syndrome. An amount of RNA that ranged from about 0.45 to 1 ug was reverse transcribed with random hexamers. An immunoSEQ multiplex PCR amplified TCR beta CDR3 over 54 Vbeta and 13 Jbeta. TCRdb reprocessed the immunoSEQ multiplex PCR reads with MiXCR, giving one entry per CDR3 protein. The table shows 150,000 to 200,000 distinct CDR3 sequences, with about 90% occurring only once. V lost 9 bases, J lost 0 bases, and 14 bases lay in between. CDR1 is MNHNS and CDR2 is SASEGT in the germline V gene. CDR3 size: 14 residues. TCR beta was sequenced from blood CD8+ and CD4+ T cells. Healthy donors constituted the controls, which were matched for age and sex. Through negative isolation, CD4+ and CD8+ T cells were obtained, while TEMRA cells were enriched using FACS.

The sequenced material came from CD4+ T cells from PBMCs. The chain joins TRBV6-1 to TRBJ1-1, with a weak D call TRBD1 (6 bases). The clonotype originates from a human donor in good health. The CDR3 sequence: CASRLDSMNTEAFF. The CDR3 DNA reads as TGTGCCAGTCGACTGGACAGCATGAACACTGAAGCTTTCTTT.